These 14 T cell receptor beta chains share one sample of origin, sequenced in a study of blood T cell repertoires in COVID-19. The method was immunoSEQ multiplex PCR; TCRdb's version includes in-frame clones alone and lacks a portion of them. Of 40,000 or so clones listed, under 85% were seen once; the top ten hold approximately 12%. Sequenced material: peripheral blood. These TCRs come from a human donor in a cohort sampled during active COVID-19.

In this sample, this clone turned up once. The chain couples TRBV24-1 to TRBJ2-3, with TRBD1 matching 9 bases. V shed 5 bases and J 4 bases; nucleotides not matched to a gene: 9. Germline CDR1 is KGHDR and CDR2 is SFDVKD. The CDR3 has 16 residues. The CDR3 region is CATSGLGDREPDTQYF. Written as DNA, the CDR3 is TGTGCCACCAGTGGCCTTGGGGACAGGGAGCCAGATACGCAGTATTTT.

The chain joins TRBV27 to TRBJ2-5; TRBD1 matches 10 bases. CDR1 and CDR2 (germline): MNHEY, SMNVEV (reference sequence). This CDR3 has 15 residues. V lost 4 bases and J lost 5; bases outside the gene matches: 7. In nucleotides, the CDR3 is TGTGCCAGCAGTTCCCCGGGACAGGGGACTGAGACCCAGTACTTC. This translates into CASSSPGQGTETQYF.

The chain has TRBV3-1 (or the pseudogene TRBV3-2) and TRBJ1-6; D is uncertain. Germline CDR1 reads LGHDT; CDR2 reads YNNKEL (reference sequence). The CDR3 totals 15 residues. V dropped 0 bases and J dropped 7 bases, with 10 bases sitting between them. CDR3 sequence: CASSQDEVRNSPLHF. CDR3 nucleotides: TGTGCCAGCAGCCAAGACGAGGTGAGGAATTCACCCCTCCACTTT.

V and J are TRBV2 and TRBJ2-5; 7 nucleotides align to TRBD1. V lost 8 bases, J lost 4 bases, and 4 bases stayed unmatched. Germline CDR1 reads SNHLY; CDR2 reads FYNNEI. This CDR3 comprises 12 residues. The DNA for the CDR3 is TGTGCCAGCGGAGACAGGGCAGAGACCCAGTACTTC. As protein: CASGDRAETQYF. The full variable domain, its missing parts supplied by reference TRBV2 and TRBJ2-5, is EPEVTQTPSHQVTQMGQEVILRCVPISNHLYFYWYRQILGQKVEFLVSFYNNEISEKSEIFDDQFSVERPDGSNFTLKIRSTKLEDSAMYFCASGDRAETQYFGPGTRLLVL.

The chain uses TRBV28 and TRBJ2-7; D not certain. Per the germline V gene, CDR1 is MDHEN and CDR2 is SYDVKM. The CDR3 has 12 residues. Trimming left V 6 bases short and J 2 bases short, with 8 bases between. The CDR3 is CASRSKPYEQYF. As DNA, the CDR3 is TGTGCCAGCAGGTCCAAGCCCTACGAGCAGTACTTC.

The chain joins TRBV6-2 or TRBV6-3 to TRBJ1-2; D remains ambiguous. The germline gives CDR1 MNHEY, CDR2 SVGEGT. V was trimmed by 2 bases and J by 4 bases, leaving 11 bases between them. The CDR3 is made up of 14 amino acids. In nucleotides, the CDR3 is TGTGCCAGCAGTTACCCCGGGAGGCCCTATGGCTACACCTTC. Translation gives CASSYPGRPYGYTF.

This clone has just a few counts. The gene calls are TRBV5-1 and TRBJ1-5, with TRBD1 matching 8 bases. Per germline, CDR1 SGHRS and CDR2 YFSETQ. The ends lost 2 bases at V and 5 bases at J; junction bases unmatched: 12. The CDR3 totals 17 residues. CDR3 in DNA: TGCGCCAGCAGCTTCTACCAAAGGGACAGGTTGGATCAGCCCCAGCATTTT. This encodes CASSFYQRDRLDQPQHF.

The chain recombines TRBV5-1 with TRBJ2-7; TRBD1 matches at 9 bases. The germline V gene has CDR1 SGHRS and CDR2 YFSETQ. This CDR3 comprises 14 residues. Losses at the gene ends were 3 bases for V and 2 bases for J; bases not matched to a gene: 3. CDR3 sequence reads: CASSSGTGPYEQYF. CDR3 nucleotide sequence: TGCGCCAGCAGCTCCGGGACAGGGCCCTACGAGCAGTACTTC.

The rearrangement links TRBV7-8 to TRBJ2-3, with 10 bases matching TRBD1. The CDR3 runs to 16 residues. Germline V CDR1 and CDR2: SGHVS, FQNEAQ. The junction had 4 bases not matched to a gene; V was cut back by 4 bases and J by 0 bases. CDR3 bases: TGTGCCAGCAGCTCGTGGGGACAGGGGAGCACAGATACGCAGTATTTT. The encoded protein is CASSSWGQGSTDTQYF.

This sequence joins TRBV24-1 and TRBJ2-1, with 11 positions matching TRBD2. This CDR3 region has 18 residues. Germline values: CDR1 KGHDR, CDR2 SFDVKD. The junction had 14 bases not matched to a gene; V was cut back by 4 bases and J by 7 bases. The CDR3: CATSDPLIAGGPGNEQFF. The CDR3 nucleotides read TGTGCCACCAGTGACCCACTGATAGCGGGGGGGCCGGGGAATGAGCAGTTCTTC.

V usage is TRBV5-1 and J usage is TRBJ2-7; possible D gene TRBD1, 5 bases. Germline V gives CDR1 SGHRS, CDR2 YFSETQ. Trimming removed 0 bases from V and 5 bases from J, with 18 bases in between. CDR3 length equals 16 residues. The CDR3 reads CASSLVPRRATHEQYF. As DNA, the CDR3 is TGCGCCAGCAGCTTGGTGCCCCGCAGGGCAACGCACGAGCAGTACTTC.

The chain uses TRBV7-2 and TRBJ2-7, with TRBD2 identical over 10 bases. With V trimmed by 5 bases and J by 2 bases, 6 bases remained unmatched. Germline V CDR1 and CDR2: SGHTA, FQGNSA. CDR3 length equals 15 residues. This chain's CDR3 is CASSPERGGTYEQYF. The CDR3 bases are TGTGCCAGCAGCCCCGAGCGGGGGGGTACCTACGAGCAGTACTTC.

The gene calls are TRBV27 and TRBJ1-5; TRBD1 matches at 8 bases. Germline V gives CDR1 MNHEY, CDR2 SMNVEV (reference sequence). Trimming removed 5 bases from V and 7 bases from J; junction bases left unmatched: 10. The CDR3 has 15 residues. The CDR3 sequence is CASSPDRVQGQPQHF. CDR3 bases: TGTGCCAGCAGTCCGGACAGGGTCCAGGGGCAGCCCCAGCATTTT.

The chain combines TRBV6-5 with TRBJ1-3, with a possible D match to TRBD1 (6 bases). Germline values: CDR1 MNHEY, CDR2 SVGAGI. This CDR3 has 15 residues. V was cut by 6 bases and J by 1 base, with 13 bases left in between. CDR3 nucleotides: TGTGCCAGCAGATACAGGGACAATTCTGGAAACACCATATATTTT. This encodes CASRYRDNSGNTIYF.